The rows below give T cell receptor beta chains drawn from one sample of a study of CD8 T cells in ankylosing spondylitis. One entry per CDR3 protein, called by TCRdb with MiXCR from the 5' RACE reads. The sample holds around 770,000 distinct CDR3 sequences, 15% to 20% seen once. Sequenced input: blood, either unsorted or a sorted T cell fraction (not recorded which). The source of these receptors is a male donor with ankylosing spondylitis. The CDR3 runs from the conserved cysteine through the conserved F or W.

TRBV20-1	TRBJ2-3	CSAGRGSTDTQYF
TRBV11-2	TRBJ2-7	CASSLDSLALRATLYEQYF
TRBV3-1	TRBJ1-5	CASSLTVTRQHF
TRBV12-5	TRBJ2-5	CASGLYMTVQGGETQYF
TRBV5-1	TRBJ2-1	CASSFYPWTSGGLNEQFF
TRBV20-1	TRBJ2-3	CSARDRTSGSSFPQYF
TRBV7-3	TRBJ2-7	CASSAHDRESHYEQYF
TRBV7-7	TRBJ2-5	CASSQADQETQYF
TRBV29-1	TRBJ1-1	CSGEGSGPEAFF
TRBV6-6	TRBJ2-7	CASSGDRFYEQYF
TRBV18	TRBJ2-5	CASSRLTGGSEETQYF
TRBV20-1	TRBJ2-2	CSARTVSNTGELFF
TRBV7-9	TRBJ2-5	CASSLTTREETQYF
TRBV29-1	TRBJ2-5	CSVGYLGTGIRETQYF
TRBV7-9	TRBJ2-7	CASSPHEYEQYF
TRBV29-1	TRBJ2-7	CSVLAGALKQYF
TRBV11-1	TRBJ2-6	CASSLYGLAGGFSGANVLTF
TRBV5-1	TRBJ1-1	CASSSRTGMRAFEAFF
TRBV19	TRBJ2-5	CASSITGVGTQYF
TRBV27	TRBJ2-1	CASSFILAVDEQFF
TRBV20-1	TRBJ1-5	CSARDQRTGSNQPQHF
TRBV20-1	TRBJ1-5	CSARDPGVNQPQHF
TRBV24-1	TRBJ2-7	CATSDRAGGIGEQYF